This TCR beta chain was profiled in a study of T cell repertoires in cytomegalovirus infection (dated by TCRdb to 2018 to 2020). Background on the whole study: The HLA type of each donor mattered for the analysis, because public TCR beta signatures pointed to carriage of CMV infection along with the matching HLA type.

Broad study findings and their caveats: In both this cohort and an independent roughly 350-donor cohort, the cumulative frequency of public TCR beta family members distinguished carriers of CMV infection plus the relevant HLA type. The ex vivo response was dominated by HLA-C-restricted CMV-specific TCR beta clonotypes, which also provided the single most frequent clonotype in two of eight donors.

The instrument was an Illumina HiSeq 1500. Using fastp at Q25 and MiXCR, TCRdb reprocessed the public reads and kept productive beta chains. Duplicate CDR3 protein sequences are folded into a single record with the most common DNA and genes. The sample table holds about 450,000 distinct CDR3 sequences, of which 30% to 40% were seen once. In total, the top ten clones hold about an eighth of the sample. The V and J ends are trimmed by 3 bases and 9 bases, leaving 12 bases between them. The CDR3 measures 14 amino acids from cysteine to phenylalanine. The retained sequence is limited to the CDR3, 42 bases, with the frame set at the first base. Details on this clonotype: Which antigen it targets is not known. Since a much larger clone is just one base distant, this may be a read error.

The sample was PBMCs. The TCR was taken from a human donor in good health (CMV status not recorded). Some clones in this sample may be carry-over from other donors' samples. The V and J segments used are TRBV12-3 or TRBV12-4 and TRBJ1-6; the D segment cannot be called with confidence. CDR3 protein: CASSLASVFSPLHF. The sequenced DNA: TGTGCCAGCAGTTTGGCGTCAGTCTTTTCACCCCTCCACTTT.